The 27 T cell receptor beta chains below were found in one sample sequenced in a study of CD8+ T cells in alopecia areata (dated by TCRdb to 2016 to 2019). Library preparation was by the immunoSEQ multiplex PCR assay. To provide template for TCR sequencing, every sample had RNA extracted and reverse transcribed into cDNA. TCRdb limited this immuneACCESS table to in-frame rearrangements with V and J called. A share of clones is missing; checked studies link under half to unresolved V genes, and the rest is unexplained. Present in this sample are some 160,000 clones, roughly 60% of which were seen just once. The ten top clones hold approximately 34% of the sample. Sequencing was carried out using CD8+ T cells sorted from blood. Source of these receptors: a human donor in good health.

The CDR3 here is CASRIGLAEETQYF. The CDR3 DNA follows: TGTGCCAGCAGGATAGGACTAGCGGAAGAGACCCAGTACTTC. This chain uses TRBV7-9 with TRBJ2-5; TRBD2 agrees at 10 bases. The V and J ends lost 6 bases and 3 bases, in that order; junction bases with no gene match: 4. The CDR3 length is 14 residues. The germline CDR1 and CDR2 sequences are SEHNR and FQNEAQ (reference sequence).

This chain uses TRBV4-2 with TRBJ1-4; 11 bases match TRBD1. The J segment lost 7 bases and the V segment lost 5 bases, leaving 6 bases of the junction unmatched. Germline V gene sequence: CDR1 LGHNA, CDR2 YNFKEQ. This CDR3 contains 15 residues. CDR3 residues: CASSYGQGAVEKLFF. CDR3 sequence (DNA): TGTGCCAGCAGCTACGGACAGGGGGCTGTTGAAAAACTGTTTTTT.

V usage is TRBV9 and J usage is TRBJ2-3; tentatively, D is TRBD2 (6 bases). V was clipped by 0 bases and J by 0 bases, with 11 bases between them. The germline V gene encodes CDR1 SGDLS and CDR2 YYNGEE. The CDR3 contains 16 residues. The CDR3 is CASSVEGGDSTDTQYF. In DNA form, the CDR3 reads TGTGCCAGCAGCGTAGAAGGCGGGGATAGCACAGATACGCAGTATTTT.

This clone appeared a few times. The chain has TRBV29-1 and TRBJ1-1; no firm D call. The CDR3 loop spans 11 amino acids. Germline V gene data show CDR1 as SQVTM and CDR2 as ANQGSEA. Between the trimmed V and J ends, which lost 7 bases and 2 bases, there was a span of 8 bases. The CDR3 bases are TGCAGCGCTCCTATAAACACTGAAGCTTTCTTT. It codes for CSAPINTEAFF.

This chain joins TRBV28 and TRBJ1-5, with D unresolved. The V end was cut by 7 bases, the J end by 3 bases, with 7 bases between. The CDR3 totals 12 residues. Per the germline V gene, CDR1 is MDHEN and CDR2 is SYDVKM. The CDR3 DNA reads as TGTGCCAGCAACTCCCTCAATCAGCCCCAGCATTTT. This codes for CASNSLNQPQHF.

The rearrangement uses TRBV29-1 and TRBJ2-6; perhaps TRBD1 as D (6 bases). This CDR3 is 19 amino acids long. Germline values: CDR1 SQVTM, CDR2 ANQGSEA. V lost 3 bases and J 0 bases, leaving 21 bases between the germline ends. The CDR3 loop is CSVDDRSMTRSSGANVLTF. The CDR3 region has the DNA TGCAGCGTTGACGACAGGAGCATGACTCGGAGCTCTGGGGCCAACGTCCTGACTTTC.

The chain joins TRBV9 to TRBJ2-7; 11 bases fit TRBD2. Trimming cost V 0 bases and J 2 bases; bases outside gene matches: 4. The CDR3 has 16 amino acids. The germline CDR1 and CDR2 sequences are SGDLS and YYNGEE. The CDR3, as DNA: TGTGCCAGCAGCGTAGCGGGGACTAGCGGAGCCTACGAGCAGTACTTC. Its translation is CASSVAGTSGAYEQYF. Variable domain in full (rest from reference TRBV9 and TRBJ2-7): DSGVTQTPKHLITATGQRVTLRCSPRSGDLSVYWYQQSLDQGLQFLIQYYNGEERAKGNILERFSAQQFPDLHSELNLSSLELGDSALYFCASSVAGTSGAYEQYFGPGTRLTVT.

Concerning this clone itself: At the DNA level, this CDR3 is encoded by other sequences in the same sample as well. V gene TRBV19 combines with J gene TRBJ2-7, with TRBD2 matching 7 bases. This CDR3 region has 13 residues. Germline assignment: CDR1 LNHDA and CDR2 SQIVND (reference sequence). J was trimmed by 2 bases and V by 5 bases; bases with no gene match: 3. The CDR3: CASSPGTTYEQYF. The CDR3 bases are TGTGCCAGTAGTCCGGGGACTACCTACGAGCAGTACTTC.

This CDR3 reads CASSLTGGSGANVLTF. CDR3 in DNA: TGTGCCAGCAGCTTAACCGGGGGCTCTGGGGCCAACGTCCTGACTTTC. The chain joins TRBV7-3 to TRBJ2-6, with D possibly TRBD2 on 6 matching bases. From germline, CDR1 is SGHTA and CDR2 FQGTGA. Trimming removed 0 bases from V and 0 bases from J, with 6 bases in between. The CDR3 runs to 16 residues.

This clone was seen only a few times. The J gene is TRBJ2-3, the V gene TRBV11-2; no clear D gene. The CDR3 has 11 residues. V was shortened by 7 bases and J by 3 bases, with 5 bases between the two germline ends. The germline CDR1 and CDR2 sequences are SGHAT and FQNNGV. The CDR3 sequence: CASKATDTQYF. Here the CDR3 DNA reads TGTGCCAGCAAGGCGACAGATACGCAGTATTTT.

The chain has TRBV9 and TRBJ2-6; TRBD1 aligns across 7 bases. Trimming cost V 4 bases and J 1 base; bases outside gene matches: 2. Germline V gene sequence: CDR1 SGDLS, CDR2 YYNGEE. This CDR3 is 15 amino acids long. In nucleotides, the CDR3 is TGTGCCAGCAGCCCGACAGGGTCTGGGGCCAACGTCCTGACTTTC. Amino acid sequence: CASSPTGSGANVLTF.

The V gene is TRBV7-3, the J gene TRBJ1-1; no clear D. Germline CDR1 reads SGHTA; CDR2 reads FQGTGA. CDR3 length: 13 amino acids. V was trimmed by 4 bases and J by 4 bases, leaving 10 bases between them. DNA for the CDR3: TGTGCCAGCAGCTGGGGATATGGCACTGAAGCTTTCTTT. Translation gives CASSWGYGTEAFF. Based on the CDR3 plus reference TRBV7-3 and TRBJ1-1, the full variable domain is GAGVSQTPSNKVTEKGKYVELRCDPISGHTALYWYRQSLGQGPEFLIYFQGTGAADDSGLPNDRFFAVRPEGSVSTLKIQRTERGDSAVYLCASSWGYGTEAFFGQGTRLTVV.

The CDR3 nucleotides are TGTGCCAGTAGTATAGATCTTGGAGTACAAGAGACCCAGTACTTC. Its translation: CASSIDLGVQETQYF. The J gene is TRBJ2-5, the V gene TRBV19; no clear D. CDR1 and CDR2 (germline): LNHDA, SQIVND (reference sequence). Trimming stripped 0 bases from V and 2 bases from J, with 10 bases between. This CDR3 is 15 amino acids long.

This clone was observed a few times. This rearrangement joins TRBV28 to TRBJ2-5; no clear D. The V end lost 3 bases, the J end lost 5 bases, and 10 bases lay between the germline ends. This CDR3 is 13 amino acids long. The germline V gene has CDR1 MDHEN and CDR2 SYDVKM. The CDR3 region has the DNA TGTGCCAGCAGTTTGGTTCCTCTGGAGACCCAGTACTTC. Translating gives CASSLVPLETQYF. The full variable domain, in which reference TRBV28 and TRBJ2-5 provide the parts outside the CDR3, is DVKVTQSSRYLVKRTGEKVFLECVQDMDHENMFWYRQDPGLGLRLIYFSYDVKMKEKGDIPEGYSVSREKKERFSLILESASTNQTSMYLCASSLVPLETQYFGPGTRLLVL.

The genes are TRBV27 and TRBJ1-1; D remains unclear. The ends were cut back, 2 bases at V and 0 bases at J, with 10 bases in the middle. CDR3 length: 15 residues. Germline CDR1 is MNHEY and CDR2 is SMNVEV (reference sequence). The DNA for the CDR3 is TGTGCCAGCAGTTTAAACAGCTACTTGAACACTGAAGCTTTCTTT. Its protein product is CASSLNSYLNTEAFF.

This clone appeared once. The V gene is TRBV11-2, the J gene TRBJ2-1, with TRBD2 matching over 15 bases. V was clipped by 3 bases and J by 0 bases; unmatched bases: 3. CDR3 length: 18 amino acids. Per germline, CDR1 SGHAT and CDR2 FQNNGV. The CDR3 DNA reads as TGTGCCAGCAGCTTTGGACTAGCGGGAGGGAGCTCCTACAATGAGCAGTTCTTC. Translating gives CASSFGLAGGSSYNEQFF.

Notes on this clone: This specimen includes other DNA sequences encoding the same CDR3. CDR3 residues: CASGGNQPQHF. The CDR3 nucleotides are TGTGCCAGCGGGGGAAATCAGCCCCAGCATTTT. The chain is built from TRBV9 and TRBJ1-5; weak D call: TRBD1 (5 bases). The CDR3 spans 11 residues. The V gene lost 7 bases and the J gene lost 4 bases, with 6 bases spanning the gap. The germline V gene has CDR1 SGDLS and CDR2 YYNGEE.

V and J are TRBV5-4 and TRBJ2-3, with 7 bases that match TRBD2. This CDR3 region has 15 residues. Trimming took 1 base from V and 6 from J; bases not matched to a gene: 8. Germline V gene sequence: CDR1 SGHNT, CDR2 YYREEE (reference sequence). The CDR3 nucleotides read TGTGCCAGCAGCTTGCGTGGGACTATCAGGGATACGCAGTATTTT. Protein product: CASSLRGTIRDTQYF.

DNA of the CDR3: TGTGCCAGCAGTCCAGGGACTAGCGGGGGGAGGGACATTCAGTACTTC. Translating gives CASSPGTSGGRDIQYF. The rearrangement links TRBV28 to TRBJ2-4, with TRBD2 matching over 15 bases. V lost 5 bases and J lost 8; bases outside the gene matches: 7. The CDR3 length is 16 residues. The germline V gene encodes CDR1 MDHEN and CDR2 SYDVKM.

CDR3 in amino acids: CASSFGQGGGYTF. CDR3 bases: TGTGCCAGCAGTTTCGGACAGGGAGGTGGCTACACCTTC. V usage is TRBV27 and J usage is TRBJ1-2; TRBD1 matches 8 bases. Germline CDR1 MNHEY, CDR2 SMNVEV (reference sequence). Unmatched junction bases numbered 4, after V lost 3 bases and J lost 7 bases. The CDR3 runs to 13 residues.

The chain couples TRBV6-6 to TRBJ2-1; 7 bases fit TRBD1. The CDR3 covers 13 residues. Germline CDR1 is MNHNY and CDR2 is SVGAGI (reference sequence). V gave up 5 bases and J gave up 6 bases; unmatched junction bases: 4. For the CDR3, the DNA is TGTGCCAGCAGTCCCGGACAGGCCAATGAGCAGTTCTTC. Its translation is CASSPGQANEQFF.

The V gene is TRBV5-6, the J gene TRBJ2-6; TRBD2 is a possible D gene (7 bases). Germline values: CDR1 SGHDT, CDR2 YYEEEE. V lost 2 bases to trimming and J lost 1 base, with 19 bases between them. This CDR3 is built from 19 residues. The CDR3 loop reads CASSFSGGKSESGANVLTF. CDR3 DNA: TGTGCCAGCAGCTTTTCGGGGGGCAAATCTGAATCTGGGGCCAACGTCCTGACTTTC.

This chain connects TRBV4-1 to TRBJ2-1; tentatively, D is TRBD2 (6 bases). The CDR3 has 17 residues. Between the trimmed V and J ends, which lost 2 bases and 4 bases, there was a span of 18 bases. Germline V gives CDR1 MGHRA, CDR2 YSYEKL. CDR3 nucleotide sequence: TGCGCCAGCAGCCAAAGTAAGACTAGGAGGGGATACAATGAGCAGTTCTTC. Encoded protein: CASSQSKTRRGYNEQFF.

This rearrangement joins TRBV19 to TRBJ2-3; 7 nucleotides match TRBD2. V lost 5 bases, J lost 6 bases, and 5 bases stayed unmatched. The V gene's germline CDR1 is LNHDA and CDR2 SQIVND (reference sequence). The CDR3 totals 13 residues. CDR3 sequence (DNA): TGTGCCAGTAGTCCGGGACTACCGGATACGCAGTATTTT. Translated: CASSPGLPDTQYF.

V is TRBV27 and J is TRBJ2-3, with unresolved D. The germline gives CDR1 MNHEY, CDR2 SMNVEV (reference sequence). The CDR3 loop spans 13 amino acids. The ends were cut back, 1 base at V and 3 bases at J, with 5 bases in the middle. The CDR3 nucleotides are TGTGCCAGCAGTTTATTCATGACAGATACGCAGTATTTT. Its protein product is CASSLFMTDTQYF.

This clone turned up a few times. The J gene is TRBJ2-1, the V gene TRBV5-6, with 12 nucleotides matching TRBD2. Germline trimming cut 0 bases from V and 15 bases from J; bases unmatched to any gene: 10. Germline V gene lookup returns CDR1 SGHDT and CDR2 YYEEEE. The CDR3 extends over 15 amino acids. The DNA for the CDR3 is TGTGCCAGCAGCTTGGTGCCTAGCGGGAGGGGCCCGTTGTTCTTC. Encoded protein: CASSLVPSGRGPLFF.

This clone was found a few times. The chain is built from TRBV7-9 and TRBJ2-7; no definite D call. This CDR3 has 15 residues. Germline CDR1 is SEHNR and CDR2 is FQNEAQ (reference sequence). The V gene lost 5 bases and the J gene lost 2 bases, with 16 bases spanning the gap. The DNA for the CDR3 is TGTGCCAGCAGCCCCCCCGAGAGCCCTACCTACGAGCAGTACTTC. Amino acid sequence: CASSPPESPTYEQYF.